The 7 T cell receptor beta chains in this list originate from one sample, sequenced in a study of spatial heterogeneity in lung cancer. Study-wide results and caveats: One measure, the expanded intratumoral alpha and beta TCR count, tracked tumor mutation counts.

TCRdb reanalysed the 5' RACE reads using MiXCR and keeps one entry per CDR3 protein. The repertoire holds about 3,600 distinct CDR3 sequences, with 15% as singletons. These TCRs are of unknown antigen specificity. The time point is: sample taken at primary tumor resection. Specimen: lung tumor tissue, collected at surgery. The receptors come from a female donor with early-stage non-small cell lung cancer.

By proportion, this clonotype is medium-sized. As an off-target read in a library built for alpha chains, this beta chain has a frequency of little significance. This chain joins TRBV20-1 and TRBJ1-1; perhaps TRBD1 as D (6 bases). Germline CDR1 DFQATT, CDR2 SNEGSKA (reference sequence). This CDR3 has 13 residues. Trimming removed 0 bases from V and 10 bases from J, with 15 bases in between. CDR3 sequence: CSAREQGSGRAFF. The CDR3 DNA sequence: TGCAGTGCTAGAGAGCAGGGGTCAGGAAGAGCTTTCTTT.

This clonotype has only a few counts. The library was designed around alpha chains, so this beta chain is a stray read whose abundance carries little weight. The chain is built from TRBV2 and TRBJ2-3, with a possible D match to TRBD2 (5 bases). In germline, CDR1 is SNHLY, CDR2 FYNNEI. The CDR3 has 12 residues. V was shortened by 9 bases and J by 5 bases, with 12 bases between the two germline ends. CDR3 bases: TGTGCCAGAAAGGGAGTTCGAGATACGCAGTATTTT. Translating gives CARKGVRDTQYF.

On this clonotype: This beta chain is off target for a library built for alpha chains, so its abundance means little. The chain uses TRBV21-1 and TRBJ2-1; the table's D call, TRBD2, has no DNA check behind it. TRBV21-1 is a pseudogene locus. The CDR3 covers 16 residues. The CDR3 sequence is CASRSAGGPWYNEQFF. The CDR3 nucleotides read TGTGCCAGCAGATCAGCGGGAGGGCCTTGGTACAATGAGCAGTTCTTC.

Notes on this clonotype: As an off-target read in a library built for alpha chains, this beta chain has a frequency of little significance. The V call is TRBV4-1, the J call TRBJ2-3, with 12 bases lining up with TRBD1. Germline trimming cut 0 bases from V and 4 bases from J; bases unmatched to any gene: 8. The germline V gene encodes CDR1 MGHRA and CDR2 YSYEKL. The CDR3 is 18 residues long. The CDR3 spells CASSQDRGTGGSPDTQYF. In DNA form, the CDR3 reads TGCGCCAGCAGCCAAGATAGGGGGACAGGGGGCAGCCCAGATACGCAGTATTTT.

This clonotype was recorded many times. This beta chain is a stray sequence in a library constructed for alpha chains; its clone size is not meaningful. The V call is TRBV20-1, the J call TRBJ2-3; 9 positions agree with TRBD2. The junction had 12 bases not matched to a gene; V was cut back by 7 bases and J by 4 bases. The CDR3 is made up of 15 amino acids. Per germline, CDR1 DFQATT and CDR2 SNEGSKA (reference sequence). The CDR3 bases are TGCAGTGTGTCTAGAGAGCGGGGGGAAGCAGATACGCAGTATTTT. Translating gives CSVSRERGEADTQYF.

In its sample, this clonotype was seen many times. This beta chain turned up in a library designed for alpha chains; as an off-target read, its abundance says little. CDR3 sequence reads: CSARPSGGGTGELFF. CDR3 in DNA: TGCAGTGCTAGACCCAGCGGGGGAGGCACCGGGGAGCTGTTTTTT. The chain uses TRBV20-1 and TRBJ2-2, with 8 bases aligning to TRBD2. V trimming: 2 bases; J trimming: 4 bases; junction bases outside the gene matches: 6. The germline gives CDR1 DFQATT, CDR2 SNEGSKA (reference sequence). CDR3 length: 15 residues.

By share of the sample, this clonotype is medium-sized. Mismatch with germline at one junction end may stem from a read error. Since the library was made to target alpha chains, this beta chain is a stray read and its abundance is not meaningful. V usage is TRBV9 and J usage is TRBJ1-2; D uncertain. CDR1 and CDR2 from the germline V gene are SGDLS and YYNGEE. This CDR3 has 14 residues. The chain's CDR3 is CASSGRRANYGYTF. The CDR3 DNA sequence: TGTGCCAGTAGCGGACGCAGAGCTAACTATGGCTACACCTTC.